The next 22 T cell receptor beta chains were all read from a single sample in a study of T cells after yellow fever vaccination. TCRdb reanalysed the 5' RACE reads using MiXCR and keeps one entry per CDR3 protein. The sample records 50,000 to 60,000 distinct CDR3 sequences, approximately 5.5% being singletons. Material: PBMCs, either bulk or a sorted T-cell subset (CD4+, CD8+, memory, or dextramer-sorted; not recorded which), obtained on the day of the yellow fever booster vaccination. These TCRs come from a man between 18 and 29 years old who received the YFV17D yellow fever vaccine.

This chain links TRBV7-8 with TRBJ1-3; TRBD1 might be the D (6 bases). This CDR3 is built from 14 residues. Deletions cut 5 bases from V and 2 bases from J, with 10 bases between. Germline CDR1 is SGHVS and CDR2 is FQNEAQ. The CDR3 here is CASSLDRPGNTIYF. The CDR3 region has the DNA TGTGCCAGCAGCCTGGACAGACCTGGAAACACCATATATTTT.

The chain joins TRBV7-2 to TRBJ2-3; TRBD1 might be the D (5 bases). Trimming took off 5 bases at V and 3 bases at J, with 15 bases between the two ends. Germline-derived CDR1 and CDR2 are SGHTA and FQGNSA. CDR3 size: 15 residues. Written as DNA, the CDR3 is TGTGCCAGCAGCCCCCGCAGGGTCGCGACAGATACGCAGTATTTT. Protein product: CASSPRRVATDTQYF.

This clonotype was counted between two and nine times. J is TRBJ1-2 and V is TRBV18; D not resolved. Germline V CDR1 and CDR2: KGHSH, LQKENI. Trimming removed 1 base at V and 2 bases at J, with 5 bases between. The CDR3 loop spans 13 amino acids. The CDR3 DNA follows: TGTGCCAGCTCACCACAAAGCAACTATGGCTACACCTTC. Translated, it gives CASSPQSNYGYTF. The full variable domain, completed using reference TRBV18 and TRBJ1-2, is NAGVMQNPRHLVRRRGQEARLRCSPMKGHSHVYWYRQLPEEGLKFMVYLQKENIIDESGMPKERFSAEFPKEGPSILRIQQVVRGDSAAYFCASSPQSNYGYTFGSGTRLTVV.

This clonotype has just a few counts. The V and J genes are TRBV7-3 and TRBJ1-1, with 9 bases aligning to TRBD1. Germline CDR1 and CDR2: SGHTA and FQGTGA. The CDR3 loop spans 13 amino acids. V gave up 8 bases and J gave up 5 bases; unmatched junction bases: 6. For the CDR3, the DNA is TGTGCCAGCTCGACGGGGACAGGGACTGAAGCTTTCTTT. Protein sequence: CASSTGTGTEAFF.

This clonotype was seen a handful of times. The gene calls are TRBV7-9 and TRBJ2-3, with D uncertain. Deletions cut 1 base from V and 3 bases from J, with 14 bases between. The germline gives CDR1 SEHNR, CDR2 FQNEAQ (reference sequence). The CDR3 is 16 residues long. The CDR3 loop is CASSLESFKRTDTQYF. CDR3 nucleotide sequence: TGTGCCAGCAGCTTAGAAAGTTTCAAGAGAACAGATACGCAGTATTTT.

The chain combines TRBV27 with TRBJ1-6; TRBD1 is a possible D gene (5 bases). The CDR3 runs 16 residues. Trimming removed 1 base at V and 7 bases at J, with 14 bases between. Germline V gene sequence: CDR1 MNHEY, CDR2 SMNVEV (reference sequence). The chain's CDR3 is CASSLLRGGGNSPLHF. For the CDR3, the DNA is TGTGCCAGCAGTTTATTAAGGGGAGGAGGGAATTCACCCCTCCACTTT.

This clonotype came up a few times. The CDR3 region is CASSPKRGPAVYNEQFF. CDR3 DNA sequence: TGCGCCAGCAGCCCAAAAAGGGGACCGGCCGTCTACAATGAGCAGTTCTTC. The chain joins TRBV4-3 to TRBJ2-1; TRBD1 or TRBD2 may be the D gene (5 bases each). Germline lookup yields CDR1 LGHNA and CDR2 YSLEER. This CDR3 spans 17 amino acids. Trimming left V 4 bases short and J 3 bases short, with 19 bases between.

This clonotype was picked up many times. The rearrangement links TRBV12-3 or TRBV12-4 to TRBJ2-3; D unclear. V was trimmed by 6 bases and J by 2 bases, leaving 24 bases between them. CDR3 length equals 18 residues. As DNA, the CDR3 is TGTGCCAGCAGCGGACCCCCCAGGTGGCTGGCTAACACAGATACGCAGTATTTT. Amino acid sequence: CASSGPPRWLANTDTQYF.

This clonotype was counted at least ten times. The gene calls are TRBV11-2 and TRBJ2-5, with TRBD1 as a possible D gene (5 bases). V lost 0 bases and J 2 bases, leaving 13 bases between the germline ends. This CDR3 spans 16 amino acids. In germline, CDR1 is SGHAT, CDR2 FQNNGV. The CDR3 nucleotides are TGTGCCAGCAGCTTAGAGGGTTGGACAAATCAAGAGACCCAGTACTTC. Translating it yields CASSLEGWTNQETQYF.

The chain recombines TRBV7-8 with TRBJ2-1; 12 nucleotides match TRBD2. The CDR3 totals 17 residues. Germline values: CDR1 SGHVS, CDR2 FQNEAQ. Trimming removed 5 bases from V and 0 bases from J; junction bases left unmatched: 5. CDR3 residues: CASSLTSGGSSYNEQFF. The CDR3 nucleotides are TGTGCCAGCAGCCTAACTAGCGGGGGGAGCTCCTACAATGAGCAGTTCTTC.

This clonotype showed up many times. The rearrangement joins TRBV3-1 to TRBJ1-1; the D is unclear. CDR1 is LGHDT, CDR2 YNNKEL, per germline (reference sequence). The germline V and J ends were trimmed by 2 bases and 7 bases, with 5 bases remaining between them. This CDR3 is 11 amino acids long. Here the CDR3 DNA reads TGTGCCAGCAGCCAATCGGGTGAAGCTTTCTTT. It yields the protein CASSQSGEAFF.

This clonotype was observed many times. This chain's CDR3 is CASSHSGGKGSPLHF. The CDR3 coding sequence is TGTGCCAGTTCCCATTCGGGGGGGAAGGGCTCACCCCTCCACTTT. V is TRBV12-3 or TRBV12-4 and J is TRBJ1-6; tentative D call: TRBD1 (5 bases). The CDR3 is 15 residues long. The V gene lost 9 bases and the J gene lost 10 bases, with 22 bases spanning the gap.

Ten or more counts support this clonotype. The chain has TRBV4-3 and TRBJ2-5; possibly TRBD1 or TRBD2 for D (5 bases each). V shed 0 bases and J shed 2 bases, with 22 bases lying between them. The CDR3 length is 19 residues. Germline V gene sequence: CDR1 LGHNA, CDR2 YSLEER. CDR3 in DNA: TGCGCCAGCAGCCAAGATTTCCTTGGGGGAATGGGGCCGCAAGAGACCCAGTACTTC. It yields the protein CASSQDFLGGMGPQETQYF.

The chain carries TRBV3-1 and TRBJ1-1; the D is unclear. This CDR3 contains 13 residues. Trimming pared 3 bases from V and 5 bases from J, leaving 10 bases between. Looked up from germline, CDR1 is LGHDT and CDR2 is YNNKEL (reference sequence). The CDR3 DNA is TGTGCCAGCAGCCAGGGATCGCTAACTGAAGCTTTCTTT. Translation gives CASSQGSLTEAFF.

This clonotype was counted many times. The chain uses TRBV12-3 or TRBV12-4 and TRBJ1-3; D perhaps matches TRBD1 (6 bases). V was shortened by 6 bases and J by 4 bases, with 13 bases between the two germline ends. The CDR3 spans 14 residues. CDR3 nucleotide sequence: TGTGCCAGCAGCCGAGGGGGAAGGGGAAACACCATATATTTT. It codes for CASSRGGRGNTIYF.

This clonotype was detected many times. This rearrangement joins TRBV28 to TRBJ2-7; 7 bases match TRBD1. CDR3 length: 15 residues. Germline lookup yields CDR1 MDHEN and CDR2 SYDVKM. Trimming took 6 bases from V and 5 from J; bases not matched to a gene: 13. The chain's CDR3 is CASRPDRDLLNEQYF. The CDR3 DNA sequence: TGTGCCAGCAGACCCGACAGGGACCTCCTGAACGAGCAGTACTTC.

The table lists this clonotype with many counts. The chain employs TRBV7-2 and TRBJ2-5; D ambiguous. Germline-derived CDR1 and CDR2 are SGHTA and FQGNSA. V was trimmed by 8 bases and J by 5 bases, leaving 15 bases between them. This CDR3 contains 13 residues. The CDR3 sequence: CASERASQETQYF. In DNA form, the CDR3 reads TGTGCCAGCGAAAGGGCATCTCAGGAGACCCAGTACTTC.

This clonotype occurred many times. The chain carries TRBV7-6 and TRBJ1-1; no firm D call. The CDR3 has 14 residues. Trimming took off 5 bases at V and 5 bases at J, with 15 bases between the two ends. CDR1 is SGHVS and CDR2 is FNYEAQ in the germline V gene. The CDR3 protein is CASSPARGRTEAFF. The CDR3 coding sequence is TGTGCCAGCAGCCCTGCTAGAGGAAGGACTGAAGCTTTCTTT.

The chain employs TRBV6-6 and TRBJ1-5; D uncertain. Trimming took off 6 bases at V and 10 bases at J, with 19 bases between the two ends. Per the germline V gene, CDR1 is MNHNY and CDR2 is SVGAGI (reference sequence). The CDR3 has 14 residues. CDR3 sequence: CASSQLGVLHPQHF. The CDR3 DNA follows: TGTGCCAGCAGCCAACTGGGCGTCCTCCATCCCCAGCATTTT.

This chain uses TRBV15 with TRBJ2-1; tentatively, D is TRBD1 or TRBD2 (5 bases each). The CDR3 is 20 amino acids. Trimming stripped 1 base from V and 4 bases from J, with 26 bases between. Germline V gene lookup returns CDR1 LNHNV and CDR2 YYDKDF (reference sequence). CDR3 bases: TGTGCCACCAGCAGAGGAAGAAGTCGGACTGATCGGGGCAAATACAATGAGCAGTTCTTC. It encodes CATSRGRSRTDRGKYNEQFF.

This clonotype was counted only a few times. The rearrangement joins TRBV4-2 to TRBJ1-5; 7 nucleotides align to TRBD1. This CDR3 has 15 residues. Germline V CDR1 and CDR2: LGHNA, YNFKEQ. The V gene end was trimmed by 4 bases and the J gene end by 1 base; junction bases not matched to a gene: 4. CDR3 loop: CASSRQGQSNQPQHF. The CDR3 DNA is TGTGCCAGCAGCCGACAGGGACAGAGCAATCAGCCCCAGCATTTT.

This clonotype was observed a few times. The V gene is TRBV4-1, the J gene TRBJ1-2, with D hard to call. Germline lookup yields CDR1 MGHRA and CDR2 YSYEKL. The CDR3 covers 15 residues. V was shortened by 0 bases and J by 4 bases, with 12 bases between the two germline ends. Here the CDR3 DNA reads TGCGCCAGCAGCCAAGATCCGGGCACTGTCTATGGCTACACCTTC. This codes for CASSQDPGTVYGYTF.